These T cell receptor beta chains were read from a single sample in a study of PD-L1 blockade in urothelial cancer. The repertoire was sequenced with immunoSEQ multiplex PCR; TCRdb's copy has only in-frame clones and lacks some. The repertoire has more than 85,000 clones, about 90% of them found once; the top ten carry almost 0.95%. The source material was PBMCs, sampled around atezolizumab (anti-PD-L1) treatment. The receptors originated from a woman of 80 years or more with urothelial cancer. The CDR3 runs from the conserved cysteine through the conserved F or W. The order of the fields is J gene, V gene, D gene, clone size, CDR3 protein, CDR3 DNA. D genes are given only for firm matches. The size entry is marked missing in some rows and otherwise reads once, few, many or a size class.

J: TRBJ1-1; V: TRBV28; D: .; size: .; CDR3: CASRIIEAFF; DNA: TGTGCCAGCAGAATAATTGAAGCTTTCTTT
J: TRBJ1-1; V: TRBV9; D: TRBD1; size: .; CDR3: CASSEGQGFTEAFF; DNA: TGTGCCAGCAGCGAGGGACAGGGGTTCACTGAAGCTTTCTTT
J: TRBJ1-1; V: TRBV29-1; D: .; size: .; CDR3: CSVEEQMNTEAFF; DNA: TGCAGCGTTGAAGAACAGATGAACACTGAAGCTTTCTTT
J: TRBJ2-3; V: TRBV4-2; D: TRBD2; size: .; CDR3: CASSQGEREKDTQYF; DNA: TGTGCCAGCAGCCAGGGTGAGCGGGAGAAAGATACGCAGTATTTT
J: TRBJ2-2; V: TRBV25-1; D: .; size: .; CDR3: CASRSPRGAGGELFF; DNA: TGTGCCAGCAGGTCCCCTAGGGGCGCAGGCGGGGAGCTGTTTTTT
J: TRBJ2-7; V: TRBV6-1; D: TRBD2; size: .; CDR3: CASSEAPSGSLEQYF; DNA: TGTGCCAGCAGTGAAGCCCCTAGCGGGAGTTTAGAGCAGTACTTC
J: TRBJ2-5; V: TRBV7-9; D: TRBD1; size: .; CDR3: CASARDRGLETQYF; DNA: TGTGCCAGCGCCCGGGACAGGGGCTTGGAGACCCAGTACTTC
J: TRBJ1-2; V: TRBV27; D: TRBD1; size: .; CDR3: CASSPGGISRYTF; DNA: TGTGCCAGCAGTCCAGGGGGAATATCGCGCTACACCTTC
J: TRBJ1-3; V: TRBV6-1; D: .; size: .; CDR3: CASSEVTIPGNTIYF; DNA: TGTGCCAGCAGTGAGGTCACAATCCCTGGAAACACCATATATTTT
J: TRBJ2-3; V: TRBV5-1; D: TRBD1; size: .; CDR3: CASSYQGADTQYF; DNA: TGCGCCAGCAGCTACCAGGGGGCAGATACGCAGTATTTT
J: TRBJ2-7; V: TRBV11-2; D: TRBD2; size: .; CDR3: CASSLKVSGVEQYF; DNA: TGTGCCAGCAGCTTAAAGGTTAGCGGGGTGGAGCAGTACTTC
J: TRBJ2-3; V: TRBV10-3; D: TRBD2; size: once; CDR3: CATGLAGAATQYF; DNA: TGTGCCACCGGACTAGCGGGAGCTGCTACGCAGTATTTT
J: TRBJ1-2; V: TRBV19; D: .; size: .; CDR3: CASSPGSWGYTF; DNA: TGTGCCAGTAGTCCAGGGTCCTGGGGCTACACCTTC
J: TRBJ2-7; V: TRBV30; D: TRBD2; size: .; CDR3: CAGSGTRISSYEQYF; DNA: TGTGCCGGCTCCGGGACTAGAATAAGCTCCTACGAGCAGTACTTC
J: TRBJ1-2; V: TRBV30; D: .; size: .; CDR3: CACSTGLSYGYTF; DNA: TGTGCCTGCTCCACTGGGCTGTCCTATGGCTACACCTTC
J: TRBJ1-2; V: TRBV28; D: .; size: .; CDR3: CASKRAGSDYGYTF; DNA: TGTGCCAGCAAGCGGGCAGGGAGTGACTATGGCTACACCTTC
J: TRBJ1-4; V: TRBV5-4; D: .; size: .; CDR3: CASSLVGREKLFF; DNA: TGTGCCAGCAGCTTGGTGGGCCGAGAAAAACTGTTTTTT
J: TRBJ2-5; V: TRBV5-4; D: TRBD1; size: .; CDR3: CASSLAQGALGTQYF; DNA: TGTGCCAGCAGCTTGGCGCAGGGGGCCCTAGGGACCCAGTACTTC
J: TRBJ2-1; V: TRBV7-9; D: TRBD2; size: once; CDR3: CASSPLALSSYNEQFF; DNA: TGTGCCAGCAGCCCACTAGCGCTGAGCTCCTACAATGAGCAGTTCTTC
J: TRBJ2-2; V: TRBV21-1; D: .; size: .; CDR3: CAISRQQIHTGELFF; DNA: TGTGCCATTTCCCGGCAACAGATTCACACCGGGGAGCTGTTTTTT
J: TRBJ1-1; V: TRBV28; D: TRBD1; size: .; CDR3: CASSAGGSNTEAFF; DNA: TGTGCCAGCAGTGCAGGGGGGTCGAACACTGAAGCTTTCTTT
J: TRBJ2-7; V: TRBV28; D: TRBD1; size: .; CDR3: CASSLTGFRHEQYF; DNA: TGTGCCAGCAGCCTGACAGGGTTCCGCCACGAGCAGTACTTC
J: TRBJ2-7; V: TRBV2; D: TRBD2; size: .; CDR3: CASSPLAGGTYEQYF; DNA: TGTGCCAGCAGTCCCCTAGCGGGAGGTACCTACGAGCAGTACTTC
J: TRBJ1-1; V: TRBV19; D: .; size: once; CDR3: CASSSQGGTEAFF; DNA: TGTGCCAGTAGTAGCCAGGGAGGGACTGAAGCTTTCTTT
J: TRBJ1-4; V: TRBV5-1; D: .; size: .; CDR3: CASSLGQATNEKLFF; DNA: TGCGCCAGCAGCTTGGGGCAGGCAACTAATGAAAAACTGTTTTTT
J: TRBJ2-7; V: TRBV30; D: TRBD1; size: .; CDR3: CAWRGGFYEQYF; DNA: TGTGCCTGGAGAGGGGGCTTCTACGAGCAGTACTTC
J: TRBJ1-1; V: TRBV6-5; D: .; size: medium-sized; CDR3: CASSPYTANTEAFF; DNA: TGTGCCAGCAGCCCGTACACAGCGAACACTGAAGCTTTCTTT
J: TRBJ2-7; V: TRBV6-5; D: TRBD2; size: .; CDR3: CASRGAGSAEQYF; DNA: TGTGCGTCACGGGGAGCGGGAAGTGCCGAGCAGTACTTC
J: TRBJ1-5; V: TRBV5-6; D: TRBD1; size: .; CDR3: CASGGGQGKSKPQHF; DNA: TGTGCCAGCGGGGGGGGACAGGGGAAATCAAAGCCCCAGCATTTT
J: TRBJ2-1; V: TRBV7-3; D: .; size: .; CDR3: CASSLSGHNEQFF; DNA: TGTGCCAGCAGCTTAAGTGGGCACAATGAGCAGTTCTTC
J: TRBJ2-3; V: TRBV19; D: TRBD1; size: .; CDR3: CASSWGTGADTQYF; DNA: TGTGCCAGTAGTTGGGGGACAGGGGCAGATACGCAGTATTTT
J: TRBJ1-3; V: TRBV28; D: .; size: .; CDR3: CASMDGGLSGNTIYF; DNA: TGTGCCAGCATGGACGGGGGGCTCTCTGGAAACACCATATATTTT
J: TRBJ2-6; V: TRBV14; D: .; size: .; CDR3: CASSQDSRSSGANVLTF; DNA: TGTGCCAGCAGCCAAGATAGTAGGAGCTCTGGGGCCAACGTCCTGACTTTC
J: TRBJ2-6; V: TRBV5-1; D: TRBD1; size: .; CDR3: CASSPTGSGANVLTF; DNA: TGCGCCAGCAGCCCGACAGGGTCTGGGGCCAACGTCCTGACTTTC
J: TRBJ2-5; V: TRBV28; D: TRBD1; size: .; CDR3: CASRTLFRQGGETQYF; DNA: TGTGCCAGCCGCACACTATTTAGACAGGGTGGAGAGACCCAGTACTTC
J: TRBJ1-4; V: TRBV25-1; D: TRBD1; size: .; CDR3: CASSGQGAGKLFF; DNA: TGTGCCAGCAGTGGCCAGGGGGCTGGAAAACTGTTTTTT
J: TRBJ1-2; V: TRBV27; D: .; size: .; CDR3: CASSTDSLHGYTF; DNA: TGTGCCAGCAGTACGGACTCTTTGCATGGCTACACCTTC
J: TRBJ2-2; V: TRBV10-3; D: TRBD1; size: .; CDR3: CAISANAGGQGPGELFF; DNA: TGTGCCATCAGTGCAAACGCCGGAGGACAGGGCCCCGGGGAGCTGTTTTTT
J: TRBJ2-7; V: TRBV9; D: .; size: few; CDR3: CASSVKDSDYEQYF; DNA: TGTGCCAGCAGCGTAAAGGACTCAGACTACGAGCAGTACTTC
J: TRBJ1-5; V: TRBV5-1; D: TRBD1; size: once; CDR3: CASSLGTGSSNQPQHF; DNA: TGCGCCAGCAGCCTCGGGACAGGGAGTAGCAATCAGCCCCAGCATTTT
J: TRBJ2-2; V: TRBV19; D: .; size: .; CDR3: CASSIRVVGELFF; DNA: TGTGCCAGTAGTATCCGGGTCGTCGGGGAGCTGTTTTTT
J: TRBJ1-1; V: TRBV7-6; D: .; size: few; CDR3: CASSVGQSTEAFF; DNA: TGTGCCAGCAGCGTAGGACAGAGTACTGAAGCTTTCTTT
J: TRBJ2-3; V: TRBV5-1; D: TRBD2; size: .; CDR3: CASSDQTSGTDTQYF; DNA: TGCGCCAGCAGCGACCAGACTAGCGGCACAGATACGCAGTATTTT
J: TRBJ2-6; V: TRBV7-9; D: .; size: .; CDR3: CASSSAGRSGANVLTF; DNA: TGTGCCAGCAGCTCGGCAGGTCGCTCTGGGGCCAACGTCCTGACTTTC
J: TRBJ1-4; V: TRBV5-1; D: TRBD1; size: .; CDR3: CASSNGQGEKLFF; DNA: TGCGCCAGCAGCAACGGACAGGGTGAAAAACTGTTTTTT
J: TRBJ2-1; V: TRBV6-5; D: TRBD2; size: .; CDR3: CASSGTSGSYNEQFF; DNA: TGTGCCAGCAGTGGTACTAGCGGGAGCTACAATGAGCAGTTCTTC
J: TRBJ2-7; V: TRBV27; D: TRBD2; size: .; CDR3: CASSLSSSGDYEQYF; DNA: TGTGCCAGCAGTTTAAGTTCTAGCGGGGACTACGAGCAGTACTTC
J: TRBJ1-1; V: TRBV5-1; D: TRBD1; size: few; CDR3: CASSQAGGYNTEAFF; DNA: TGCGCCAGCAGCCAAGCAGGGGGCTACAACACTGAAGCTTTCTTT